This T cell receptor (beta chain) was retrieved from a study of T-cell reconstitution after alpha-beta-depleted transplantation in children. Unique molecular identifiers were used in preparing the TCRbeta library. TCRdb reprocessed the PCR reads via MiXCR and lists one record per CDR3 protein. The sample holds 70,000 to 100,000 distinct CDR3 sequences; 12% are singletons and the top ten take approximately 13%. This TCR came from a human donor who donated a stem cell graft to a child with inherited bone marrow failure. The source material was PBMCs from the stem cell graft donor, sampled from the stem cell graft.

Written as DNA, the CDR3 is TGTGCCAGCAGCCAAGATAGGTCGGGCCGACGGGAGCTGTTTTTT. It is translated as CASSQDRSGRRELFF. This chain connects TRBV4-2 to TRBJ2-2; D is uncertain. CDR1 and CDR2 (germline): LGHNA, YNFKEQ. The V gene lost 0 bases and the J gene lost 9 bases, with 14 bases spanning the gap. The CDR3 extends over 15 amino acids.